This TCR beta chain originates from a study of cytomegalovirus exposure and HLA in healthy donors. Whole-study context: The same platform was used for the 120 or so validation repertoires as for the approximately 630 first-cohort repertoires, as reported in a later analysis. Study-level results: Later, an analysis found that TCR clusters from the first cohort tended to co-occur in the 120 or so validation repertoires. In vitro confirmation showed three CMV-associated chains to be CMV antigen specific.

Regarding this clone: Its antigen is unknown.

Here immunoSEQ multiplex PCR was the method, and the copy in TCRdb shows in-frame clones only, minus some. The sample includes about 140,000 clones, roughly 88% of them seen just once. What was sequenced was PBMCs. The sequence was collected from a woman between 18 and 29 years old in good health and CMV-seropositive.

Written as DNA, the CDR3 is TGTGCCAGCAGTTTACCGGGGGGGTTCGATGAGCAGTTCTTC. Residues: CASSLPGGFDEQFF. This chain links TRBV28 with TRBJ2-1; TRBD2 matches 8 bases. The CDR3 length is 14 residues. J gave up 8 bases and V 2 bases, and 5 bases lay outside the gene matches. CDR1 and CDR2 from the germline V gene are MDHEN and SYDVKM.